This T cell receptor (beta chain) came from a study of blood T cell repertoires in COVID-19. Study-level information: The origin of the acute and convalescent COVID-19 samples was the United States, Italy and Spain. PBMCs, B-cell-depleted T cells, or T cells provided the cDNA or gDNA that made up the material.

Original processing notes: Estimation of nucleated cell counts relied on the amplification of reference gene primers. The repertoire was sequenced with immunoSEQ multiplex PCR; TCRdb's copy has only in-frame clones and lacks some. The V and J calls and clone size are taken from that table; D and trimming were inferred from the DNA. This sample has tens of thousands of clones, with 70% to 90% found just once. This TCR was recovered from a man older than 75 with acute or convalescent COVID-19. Sequences were obtained from peripheral blood.

DNA of the CDR3: TGTGCCAGCAGCGCAGACAGGGTGAGGATGAACACTGAAGCTTTCTTT. This gives the protein CASSADRVRMNTEAFF. The genes are TRBV2 and TRBJ1-1; 7 bases align to TRBD1. This CDR3 has 16 amino acids. Germline V gene data show CDR1 as SNHLY and CDR2 as FYNNEI. V shed 6 bases, J shed 0 bases, and the junction held 10 bases outside the gene matches.